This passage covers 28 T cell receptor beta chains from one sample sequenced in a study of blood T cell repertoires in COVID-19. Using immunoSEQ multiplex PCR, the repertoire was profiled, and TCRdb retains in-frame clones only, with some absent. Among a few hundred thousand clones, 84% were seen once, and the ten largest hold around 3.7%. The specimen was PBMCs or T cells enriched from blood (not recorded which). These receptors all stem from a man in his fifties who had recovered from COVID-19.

CDR3 loop: CGSIMAVGTGNDPNYGYTF. The CDR3 DNA is TGTGGCTCTATTATGGCGGTCGGGACAGGCAACGATCCTAACTATGGCTACACCTTC. V usage is TRBV24-1 and J usage is TRBJ1-2; 8 nucleotides agree with TRBD1. Germline-derived CDR1 and CDR2 are KGHDR and SFDVKD. The CDR3 is made up of 19 amino acids.

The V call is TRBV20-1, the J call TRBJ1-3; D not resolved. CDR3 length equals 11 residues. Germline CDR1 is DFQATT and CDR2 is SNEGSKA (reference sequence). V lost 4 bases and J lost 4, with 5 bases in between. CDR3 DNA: TGCAGTGCTATTATCGGAAACACCATATATTTT. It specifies CSAIIGNTIYF.

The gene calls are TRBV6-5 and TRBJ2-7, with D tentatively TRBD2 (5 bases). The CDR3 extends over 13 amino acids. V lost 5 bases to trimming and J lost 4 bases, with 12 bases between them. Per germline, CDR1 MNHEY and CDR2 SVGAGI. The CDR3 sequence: CASSRGMGYEQYF. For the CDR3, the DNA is TGTGCCAGCAGTCGGGGTATGGGTTACGAGCAGTACTTC.

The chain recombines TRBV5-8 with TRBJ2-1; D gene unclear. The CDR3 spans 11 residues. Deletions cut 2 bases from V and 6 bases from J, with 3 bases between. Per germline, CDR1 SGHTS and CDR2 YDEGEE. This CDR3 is CASSFGNEQFF. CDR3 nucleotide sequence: TGTGCCAGCAGCTTCGGCAATGAGCAGTTCTTC.

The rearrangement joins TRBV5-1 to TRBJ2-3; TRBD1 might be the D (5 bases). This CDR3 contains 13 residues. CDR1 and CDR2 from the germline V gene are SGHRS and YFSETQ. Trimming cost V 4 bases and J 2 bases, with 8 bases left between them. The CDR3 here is CASSGAYTDTQYF. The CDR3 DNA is TGCGCCAGCAGCGGGGCGTACACAGATACGCAGTATTTT. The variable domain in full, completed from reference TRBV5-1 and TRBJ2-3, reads KAGVTQTPRYLIKTRGQQVTLSCSPISGHRSVSWYQQTPGQGLQFLFEYFSETQRNKGNFPGRFSGRQFSNSRSEMNVSTLELGDSALYLCASSGAYTDTQYFGPGTRLTVL.

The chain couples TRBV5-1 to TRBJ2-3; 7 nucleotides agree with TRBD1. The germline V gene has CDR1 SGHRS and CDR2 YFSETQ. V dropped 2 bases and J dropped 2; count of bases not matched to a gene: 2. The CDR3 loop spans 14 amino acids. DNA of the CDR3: TGCGCCAGCAGCTTCGGACAGGCCACAGATACGCAGTATTTT. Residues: CASSFGQATDTQYF. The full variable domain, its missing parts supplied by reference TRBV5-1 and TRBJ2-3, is KAGVTQTPRYLIKTRGQQVTLSCSPISGHRSVSWYQQTPGQGLQFLFEYFSETQRNKGNFPGRFSGRQFSNSRSEMNVSTLELGDSALYLCASSFGQATDTQYFGPGTRLTVL.

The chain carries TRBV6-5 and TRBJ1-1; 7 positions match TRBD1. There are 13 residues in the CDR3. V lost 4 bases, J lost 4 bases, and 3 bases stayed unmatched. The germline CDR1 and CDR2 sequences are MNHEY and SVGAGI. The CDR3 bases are TGTGCCAGCAGTTGGGACAGAACCACTGAAGCTTTCTTT. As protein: CASSWDRTTEAFF.

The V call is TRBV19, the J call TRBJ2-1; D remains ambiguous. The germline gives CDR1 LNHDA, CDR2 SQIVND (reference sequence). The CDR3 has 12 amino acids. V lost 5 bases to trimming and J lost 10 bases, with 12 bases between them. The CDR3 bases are TGTGCCAGTAGTGATCAGTATCCCGAGCAGTTCTTC. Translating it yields CASSDQYPEQFF.

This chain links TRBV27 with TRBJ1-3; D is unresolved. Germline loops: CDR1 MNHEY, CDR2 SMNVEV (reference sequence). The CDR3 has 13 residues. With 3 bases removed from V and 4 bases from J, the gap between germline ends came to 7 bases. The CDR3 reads CASSFGLGNTIYF. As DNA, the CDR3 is TGTGCCAGCAGTTTCGGTTTAGGAAACACCATATATTTT.

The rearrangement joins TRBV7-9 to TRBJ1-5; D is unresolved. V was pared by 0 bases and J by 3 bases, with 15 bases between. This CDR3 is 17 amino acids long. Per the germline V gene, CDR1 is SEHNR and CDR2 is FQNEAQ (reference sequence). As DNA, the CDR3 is TGTGCCAGCAGCTTAGCGGGCCTGGCAGAAACCAATCAGCCCCAGCATTTT. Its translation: CASSLAGLAETNQPQHF.

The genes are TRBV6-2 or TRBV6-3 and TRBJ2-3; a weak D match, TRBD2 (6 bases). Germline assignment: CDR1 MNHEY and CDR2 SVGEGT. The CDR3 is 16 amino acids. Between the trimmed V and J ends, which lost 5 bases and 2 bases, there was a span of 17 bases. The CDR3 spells CASSTQFGTYTDTQYF. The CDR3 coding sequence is TGTGCCAGCAGTACCCAATTCGGGACTTACACAGATACGCAGTATTTT.

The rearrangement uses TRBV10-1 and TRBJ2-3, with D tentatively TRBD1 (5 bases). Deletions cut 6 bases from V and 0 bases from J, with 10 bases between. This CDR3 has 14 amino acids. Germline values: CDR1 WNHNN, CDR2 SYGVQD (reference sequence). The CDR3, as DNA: TGCGCCAGCAGGGCCGGACATAGCACAGATACGCAGTATTTT. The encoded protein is CASRAGHSTDTQYF.

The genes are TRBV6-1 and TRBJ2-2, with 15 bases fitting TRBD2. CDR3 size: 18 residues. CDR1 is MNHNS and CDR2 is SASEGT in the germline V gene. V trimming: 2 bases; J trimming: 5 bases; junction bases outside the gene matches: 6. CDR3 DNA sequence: TGTGCCAGCAGTGAACCGGGACTAGCGGGAGGAGAGACCGGGGAGCTGTTTTTT. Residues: CASSEPGLAGGETGELFF.

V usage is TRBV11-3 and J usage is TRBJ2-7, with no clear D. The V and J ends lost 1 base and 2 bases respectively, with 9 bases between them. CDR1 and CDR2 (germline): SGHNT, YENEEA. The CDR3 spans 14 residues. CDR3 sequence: CASSLAEETYEQYF. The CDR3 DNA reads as TGTGCCAGCAGCTTAGCCGAGGAAACCTACGAGCAGTACTTC.

The CDR3 sequence is CASSRSREYEQYF. CDR3 coding DNA: TGTGCCAGTAGTCGATCGCGGGAATACGAGCAGTACTTC. The chain recombines TRBV19 with TRBJ2-7; weak D call: TRBD2 (6 bases). V lost 5 bases and J lost 4, with 12 bases in between. Germline lookup yields CDR1 LNHDA and CDR2 SQIVND (reference sequence). The CDR3 sequence is 13 residues long.

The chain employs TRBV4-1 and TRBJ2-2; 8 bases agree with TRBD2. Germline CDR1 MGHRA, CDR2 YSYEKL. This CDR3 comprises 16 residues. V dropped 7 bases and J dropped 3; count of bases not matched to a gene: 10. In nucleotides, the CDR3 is TGCGCCAGCACTCCTTCGGGACTAGGTGACACCGGGGAGCTGTTTTTT. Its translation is CASTPSGLGDTGELFF.

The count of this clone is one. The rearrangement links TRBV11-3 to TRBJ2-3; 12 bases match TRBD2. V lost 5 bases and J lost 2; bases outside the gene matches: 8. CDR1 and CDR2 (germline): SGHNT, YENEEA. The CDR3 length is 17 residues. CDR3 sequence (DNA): TGTGCCAGCAGCATGAGGACTAGCGGGACCTCCACAGATACGCAGTATTTT. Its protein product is CASSMRTSGTSTDTQYF.

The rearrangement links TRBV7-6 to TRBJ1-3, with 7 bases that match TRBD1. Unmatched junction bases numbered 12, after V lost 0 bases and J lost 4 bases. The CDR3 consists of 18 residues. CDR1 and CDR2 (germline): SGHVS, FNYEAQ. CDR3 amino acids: CASSLAAPGGFYGNTIYF. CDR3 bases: TGTGCCAGCAGCTTAGCGGCCCCAGGGGGTTTTTACGGAAACACCATATATTTT.

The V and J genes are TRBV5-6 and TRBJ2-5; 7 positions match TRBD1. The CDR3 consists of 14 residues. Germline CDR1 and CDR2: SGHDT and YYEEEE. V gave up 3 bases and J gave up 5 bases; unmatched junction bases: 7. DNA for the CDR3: TGTGCCAGCAGCTCAGGACAGGTGTGGGAGACCCAGTACTTC. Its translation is CASSSGQVWETQYF. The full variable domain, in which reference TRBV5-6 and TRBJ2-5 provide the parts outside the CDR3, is DAGVTQSPTHLIKTRGQQVTLRCSPKSGHDTVSWYQQALGQGPQFIFQYYEEEERQRGNFPDRFSGHQFPNYSSELNVNALLLGDSALYLCASSSGQVWETQYFGPGTRLLVL.

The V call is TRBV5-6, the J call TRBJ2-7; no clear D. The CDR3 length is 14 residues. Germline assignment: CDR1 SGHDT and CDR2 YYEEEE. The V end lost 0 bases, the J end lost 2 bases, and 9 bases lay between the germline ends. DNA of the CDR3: TGTGCCAGCAGCTTGGCGGGTTTAGCCTACGAGCAGTACTTC. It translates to CASSLAGLAYEQYF.

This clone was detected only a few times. The CDR3 is CASSQEASQGNYGYTF. The CDR3 DNA is TGTGCCAGCAGCCAAGAAGCAAGTCAGGGTAACTATGGCTACACCTTC. J is TRBJ1-2 and V is TRBV3-1 (or the pseudogene TRBV3-2), with a possible D match to TRBD1 (5 bases). CDR1 is LGHDT, CDR2 YNNKEL, per germline (reference sequence). CDR3 size: 16 residues. Trimming shortened V by 0 bases and J by 1 base, and 12 bases separated the two germline ends.

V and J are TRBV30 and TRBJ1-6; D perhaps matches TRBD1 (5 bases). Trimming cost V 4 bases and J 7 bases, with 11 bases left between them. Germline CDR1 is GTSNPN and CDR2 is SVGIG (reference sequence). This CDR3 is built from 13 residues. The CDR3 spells CAWTTGGNSPLHF. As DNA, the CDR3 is TGTGCCTGGACTACAGGTGGGAATTCACCCCTCCACTTT. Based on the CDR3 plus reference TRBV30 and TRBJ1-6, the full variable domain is SQTIHQWPATLVQPVGSPLSLECTVEGTSNPNLYWYRQAAGRGLQLLFYSVGIGQISSEVPQNLSASRPQDRQFILSSKKLLLSDSGFYLCAWTTGGNSPLHFGNGTRLTVT.

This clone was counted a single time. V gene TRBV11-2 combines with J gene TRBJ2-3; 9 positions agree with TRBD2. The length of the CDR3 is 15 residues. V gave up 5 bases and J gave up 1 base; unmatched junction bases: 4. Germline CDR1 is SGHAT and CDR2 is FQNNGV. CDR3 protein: CASSRQRGGTDTQYF. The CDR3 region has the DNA TGTGCCAGCAGCCGTCAGCGGGGGGGCACAGATACGCAGTATTTT.

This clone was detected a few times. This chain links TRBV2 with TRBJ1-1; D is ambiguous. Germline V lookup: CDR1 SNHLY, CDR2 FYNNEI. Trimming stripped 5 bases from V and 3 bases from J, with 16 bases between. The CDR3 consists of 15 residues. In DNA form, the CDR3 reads TGTGCCAGCAGTCAAATCTCTAGGAGGGACACTGAAGCTTTCTTT. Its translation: CASSQISRRDTEAFF.

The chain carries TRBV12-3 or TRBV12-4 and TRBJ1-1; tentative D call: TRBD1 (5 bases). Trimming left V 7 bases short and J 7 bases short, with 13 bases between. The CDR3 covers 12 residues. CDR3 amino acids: CASTLGGGEAFF. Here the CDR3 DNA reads TGTGCCAGCACTTTGGGGGGAGGTGAAGCTTTCTTT.

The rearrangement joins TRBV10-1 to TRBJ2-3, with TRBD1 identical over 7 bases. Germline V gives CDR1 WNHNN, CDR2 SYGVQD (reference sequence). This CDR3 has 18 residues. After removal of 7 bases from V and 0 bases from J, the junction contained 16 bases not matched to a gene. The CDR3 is CASTYLRDSAASTDTQYF. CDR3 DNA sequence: TGCGCCAGCACTTACCTCAGGGACAGTGCAGCTAGCACAGATACGCAGTATTTT.

The CDR3 spells CASSPRDRPAYEQYF. As DNA, the CDR3 is TGTGCCAGCTCACCGAGGGACAGGCCTGCCTACGAGCAGTACTTC. The chain joins TRBV18 to TRBJ2-7; TRBD1 matches at 8 bases. The CDR3 totals 15 residues. Germline trimming cut 3 bases from V and 2 bases from J; bases unmatched to any gene: 6. Germline CDR1 KGHSH, CDR2 LQKENI.

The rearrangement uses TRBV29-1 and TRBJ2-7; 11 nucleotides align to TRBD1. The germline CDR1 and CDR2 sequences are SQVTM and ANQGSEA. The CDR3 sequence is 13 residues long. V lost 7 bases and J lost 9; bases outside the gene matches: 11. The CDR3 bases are TGCAGCGCCGGCGGGACAGGGGGACGGGGGCAGTACTTC. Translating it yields CSAGGTGGRGQYF.